This T cell receptor (beta chain) originates from a study of blood T cell repertoires in COVID-19. Per the germline V gene, CDR1 is LGHDT and CDR2 is YNNKEL (reference sequence). The CDR3 sequence is 15 residues long. Trimming stripped 4 bases from V and 0 bases from J, with 11 bases between. The table came from immunoSEQ multiplex PCR; TCRdb's copy has only in-frame clones and leaves some out. The profile shows approximately 240,000 clones, roughly 87% of them singletons. V and J are TRBV3-1 (or the pseudogene TRBV3-2) and TRBJ2-3; TRBD2 is a possible D gene (6 bases). What was sequenced was peripheral blood. This clonotype was sampled from a woman in her late teens or twenties who had recovered from COVID-19. In DNA, the CDR3 is TGTGCCAGCAGCCTTAGCGGTCACAGCACAGATACGCAGTATTTT. Its translation is CASSLSGHSTDTQYF.